These 4 T cell receptor beta chains came from one sample sequenced in a study of long-term antiretroviral therapy in people with HIV. They ran version v3.0 of the immunoSEQ assay at survey level. Data came from immunoSEQ multiplex PCR; TCRdb stores just in-frame clones and leaves some out. The data show around 25,000 clones, over 65% seen once. The starting material was unsorted PBMCs, obtained 4.4 years after starting antiretroviral therapy. All receptors come from a man aged 30 to 45 with HIV.

The chain is built from TRBV19 and TRBJ1-2; 9 bases agree with TRBD1. The CDR3 contains 13 residues. CDR1 LNHDA and CDR2 SQIVND come from the germline V gene (reference sequence). J was trimmed by 7 bases and V by 4 bases; bases with no gene match: 4. The CDR3 region is CASSRDRAGGYTF. Here the CDR3 DNA reads TGTGCCAGTAGTAGGGACAGGGCCGGTGGCTACACCTTC.

J is TRBJ2-5 and V is TRBV27; no clear D. Germline V CDR1 and CDR2: MNHEY, SMNVEV (reference sequence). Trimming stripped 5 bases from V and 2 bases from J, with 12 bases between. CDR3 length: 14 amino acids. The CDR3 DNA sequence: TGTGCCAGCAGTCCCCATTACGGACAAGAGACCCAGTACTTC. Its protein is CASSPHYGQETQYF.

The rearrangement links TRBV19 to TRBJ1-2; perhaps TRBD1 as D (6 bases). V gave up 3 bases and J gave up 4 bases, with 15 bases separating them. The CDR3 runs 15 residues. Germline CDR1 is LNHDA and CDR2 is SQIVND (reference sequence). CDR3 region: CASSIEMDSLYGYTF. The CDR3 nucleotides read TGTGCCAGTAGTATTGAGATGGACAGCCTCTATGGCTACACCTTC.

The J gene is TRBJ2-1, the V gene TRBV6-5, with D maybe TRBD1 (6 bases). The CDR3 loop spans 11 amino acids. Germline V gene lookup returns CDR1 MNHEY and CDR2 SVGAGI. Trimming removed 2 bases at V and 12 bases at J, with 8 bases between. The CDR3 DNA reads TGTGCCAGCAGTTACGACAGGCTGCAGTTCTTC. Amino acid sequence: CASSYDRLQFF.